This T cell receptor (beta chain) stems from a study of cytomegalovirus exposure and HLA in healthy donors. This CDR3 region has 13 residues. V was trimmed by 4 bases and J by 4 bases, leaving 8 bases between them. The germline V gene has CDR1 SGHNT and CDR2 YYREEE (reference sequence). Only in-frame clones appear in the TCRdb table, and some are missing; sequencing was by immunoSEQ multiplex PCR. The table lists 300,000 to 400,000 clones, 88% of them singletons, with around 0.96% in the top ten. Whole-study findings and limits: A later analysis found first-cohort TCR clusters tended to co-occur in the approximately 110 validation repertoires. Altogether, 150 to 200 TCR beta chains were recorded as cytomegalovirus-associated.

On this clone itself: Its target is unknown.

This receptor was obtained from a man younger than 45 in good health and CMV-seronegative. The chain is built from TRBV5-4 and TRBJ2-2, with D perhaps matching TRBD2 (5 bases). Sequenced sample: PBMCs. As DNA, the CDR3 is TGTGCCAGCAGCCTGGACTTCACCGGGGAGCTGTTTTTT. This codes for CASSLDFTGELFF.